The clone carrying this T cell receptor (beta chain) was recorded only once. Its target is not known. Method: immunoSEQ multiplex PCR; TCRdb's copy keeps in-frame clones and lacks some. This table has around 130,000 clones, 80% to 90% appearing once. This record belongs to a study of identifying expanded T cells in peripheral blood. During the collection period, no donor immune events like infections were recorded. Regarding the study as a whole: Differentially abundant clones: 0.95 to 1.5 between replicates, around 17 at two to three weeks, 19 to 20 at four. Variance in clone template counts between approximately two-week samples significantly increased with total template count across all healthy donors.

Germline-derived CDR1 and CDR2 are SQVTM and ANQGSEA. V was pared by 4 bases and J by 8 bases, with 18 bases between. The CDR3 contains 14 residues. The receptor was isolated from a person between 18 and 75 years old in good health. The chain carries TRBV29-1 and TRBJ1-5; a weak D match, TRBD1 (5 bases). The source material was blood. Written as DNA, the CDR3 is TGCAGCGTTGCGGCAGGGAATGTGAAGGAGCCCCAGCATTTT. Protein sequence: CSVAAGNVKEPQHF.